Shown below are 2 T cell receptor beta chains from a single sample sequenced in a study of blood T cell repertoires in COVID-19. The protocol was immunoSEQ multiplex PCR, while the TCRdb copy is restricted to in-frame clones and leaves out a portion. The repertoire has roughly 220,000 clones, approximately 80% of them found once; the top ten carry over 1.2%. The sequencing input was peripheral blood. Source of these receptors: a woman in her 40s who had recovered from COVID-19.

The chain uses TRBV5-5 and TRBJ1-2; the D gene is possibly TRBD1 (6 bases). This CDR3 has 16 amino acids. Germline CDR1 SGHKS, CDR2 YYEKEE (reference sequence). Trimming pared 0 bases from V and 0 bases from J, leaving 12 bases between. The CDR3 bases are TGTGCCAGCAGCTTGGACCAGGGGAAAGCTAACTATGGCTACACCTTC. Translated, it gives CASSLDQGKANYGYTF.

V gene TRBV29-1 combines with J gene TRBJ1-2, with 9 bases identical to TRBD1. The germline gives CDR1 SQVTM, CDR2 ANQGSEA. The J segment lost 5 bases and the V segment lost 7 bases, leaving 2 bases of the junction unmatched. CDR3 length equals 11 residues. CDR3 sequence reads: CSADRGYGYTF. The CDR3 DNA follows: TGCAGCGCCGACAGGGGGTATGGCTACACCTTC.